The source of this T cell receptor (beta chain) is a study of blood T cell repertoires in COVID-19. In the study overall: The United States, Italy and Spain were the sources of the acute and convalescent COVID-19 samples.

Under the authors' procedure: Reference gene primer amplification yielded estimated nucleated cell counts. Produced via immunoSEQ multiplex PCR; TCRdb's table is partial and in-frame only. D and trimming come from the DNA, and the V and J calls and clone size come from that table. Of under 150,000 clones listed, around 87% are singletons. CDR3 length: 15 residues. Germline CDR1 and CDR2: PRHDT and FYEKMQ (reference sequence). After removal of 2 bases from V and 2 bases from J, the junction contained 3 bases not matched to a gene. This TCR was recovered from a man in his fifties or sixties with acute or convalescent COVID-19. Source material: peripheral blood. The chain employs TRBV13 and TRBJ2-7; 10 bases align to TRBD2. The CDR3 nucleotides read TGTGCCAGCAGCTTATCCCTAGCGGGAGCCTACGAGCAGTACTTC. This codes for CASSLSLAGAYEQYF.